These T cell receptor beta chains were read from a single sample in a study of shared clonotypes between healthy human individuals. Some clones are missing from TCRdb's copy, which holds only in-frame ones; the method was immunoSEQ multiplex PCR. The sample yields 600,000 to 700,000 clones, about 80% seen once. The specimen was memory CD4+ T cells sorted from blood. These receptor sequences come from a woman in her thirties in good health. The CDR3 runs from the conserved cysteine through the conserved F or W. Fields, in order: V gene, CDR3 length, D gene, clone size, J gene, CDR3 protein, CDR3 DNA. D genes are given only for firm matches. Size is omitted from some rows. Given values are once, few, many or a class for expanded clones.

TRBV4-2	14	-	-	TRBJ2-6	CASSQLFGANVLTF	TGTGCCAGCAGCCAACTTTTCGGGGCCAACGTCCTGACTTTC
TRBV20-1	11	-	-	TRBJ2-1	CSARSDNEQFF	TGCAGTGCTAGAAGTGACAATGAGCAGTTCTTC
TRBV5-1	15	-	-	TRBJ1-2	CASSLVQGSFYGYTF	TGCGCCAGCAGCTTGGTTCAGGGCTCATTCTATGGCTACACCTTC
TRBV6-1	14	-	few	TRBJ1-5	CASSEQSGNQPQHF	TGTGCCAGCAGTGAACAGTCGGGCAATCAGCCCCAGCATTTT
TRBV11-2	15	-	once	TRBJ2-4	CASKSGGVTKNIQYF	TGTGCCAGCAAATCTGGGGGCGTCACCAAAAACATTCAGTACTTC
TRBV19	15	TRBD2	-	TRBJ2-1	CASSTGLAGVNEQFF	TGTGCCAGTAGTACCGGACTAGCGGGAGTCAATGAGCAGTTCTTC
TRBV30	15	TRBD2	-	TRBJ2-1	CAWSLTGLSYNEQFF	TGTGCCTGGAGTCTAACGGGACTAAGCTACAATGAGCAGTTCTTC
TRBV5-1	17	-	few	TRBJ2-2	CASKSVPTAENTGELFF	TGCGCCAGCAAGTCGGTCCCGACAGCGGAGAACACCGGGGAGCTGTTTTTT
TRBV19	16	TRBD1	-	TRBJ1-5	CASSIGVQGTGQPQHF	TGTGCCAGTAGTATAGGGGTACAGGGGACGGGTCAGCCCCAGCATTTT
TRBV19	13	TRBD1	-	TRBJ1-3	CASCDRAGNTIYF	TGTGCCAGTTGCGACAGGGCTGGAAACACCATATATTTT
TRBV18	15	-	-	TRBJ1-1	CASSPRSGMNTEAFF	TGTGCCAGCTCACCACGGTCAGGGATGAACACTGAAGCTTTCTTT
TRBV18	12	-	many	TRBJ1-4	CASRPGGEKLFF	TGTGCCAGCCGACCGGGCGGCGAAAAACTGTTTTTT
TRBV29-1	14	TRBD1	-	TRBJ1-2	CSVGRTGANYGYTF	TGCAGCGTTGGTAGGACAGGGGCAAACTATGGCTACACCTTC
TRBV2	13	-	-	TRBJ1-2	CASSEIVDYGYTF	TGTGCCAGCAGTGAAATTGTGGATTATGGCTACACCTTC
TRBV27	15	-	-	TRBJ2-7	CASSKRPDSTYEQYF	TGTGCCAGTAGTAAACGGCCAGACTCAACCTACGAGCAGTACTTC
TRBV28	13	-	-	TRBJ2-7	CASSLGQPREQYF	TGTGCCAGCAGTTTGGGGCAGCCTCGCGAGCAGTACTTC
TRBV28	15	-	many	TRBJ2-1	CASSLGHLTYNEQFF	TGTGCCAGCAGTTTGGGACACCTAACCTACAATGAGCAGTTCTTC
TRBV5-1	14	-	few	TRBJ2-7	CASSLDGSSYEQYF	TGCGCCAGCAGCTTGGATGGTAGCTCCTACGAGCAGTACTTC
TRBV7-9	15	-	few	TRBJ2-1	CASSPFGTQNNEQFF	TGTGCCAGCAGCCCGTTCGGGACTCAGAACAATGAGCAGTTCTTC
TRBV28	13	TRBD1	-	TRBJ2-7	CASSLDRSNEQYF	TGTGCCAGCAGTCTGGACAGGTCCAACGAGCAGTACTTC
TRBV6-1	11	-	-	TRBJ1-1	CASRNQGEAFF	TGTGCCAGCAGAAACCAGGGTGAAGCTTTCTTT
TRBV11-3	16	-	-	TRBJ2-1	CASSLRGFGGLNEQFF	TGTGCCAGCAGCTTAAGGGGTTTCGGGGGGCTGAATGAGCAGTTCTTC
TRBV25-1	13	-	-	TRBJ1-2	CASSPSPGYGYTF	TGTGCCAGCAGTCCCAGCCCGGGCTACGGCTACACCTTC
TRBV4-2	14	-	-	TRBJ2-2	CASSGDSNTGELFF	TGTGCCAGCAGTGGCGACTCGAACACCGGGGAGCTGTTTTTT
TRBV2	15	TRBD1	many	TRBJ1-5	CASSPRDSSNQPQHF	TGTGCCAGCAGCCCCCGGGACAGTAGCAATCAGCCCCAGCATTTT
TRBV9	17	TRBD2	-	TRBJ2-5	CASSVGGLAGGSKTQYF	TGTGCCAGCAGCGTAGGGGGACTAGCGGGAGGTTCGAAGACCCAGTACTTC
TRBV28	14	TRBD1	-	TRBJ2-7	CASRIQGSSYEQYF	TGTGCCAGCAGAATACAGGGGAGCTCCTACGAGCAGTACTTC
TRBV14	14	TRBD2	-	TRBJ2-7	CASSHGLAVYEQYF	TGTGCCAGCAGCCACGGACTAGCGGTATACGAGCAGTACTTC
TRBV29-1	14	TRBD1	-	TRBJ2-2	CSAKGQGHSGELFF	TGCAGCGCTAAAGGACAGGGCCATTCCGGGGAGCTGTTTTTT
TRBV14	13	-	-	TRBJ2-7	CASSQVNHYEQYF	TGTGCCAGCAGCCAGGTTAATCACTACGAGCAGTACTTC
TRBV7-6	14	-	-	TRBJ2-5	CASSLGSGHETQYF	TGTGCCAGCAGCTTGGGGAGCGGGCATGAGACCCAGTACTTC
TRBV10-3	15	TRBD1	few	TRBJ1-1	CASRDRGQVNTEAFF	TGTGCCTCCCGGGACAGGGGGCAGGTGAACACTGAAGCTTTCTTT
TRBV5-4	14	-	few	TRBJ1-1	CASSRDGQNTEAFF	TGTGCCAGCAGCCGCGACGGGCAGAACACTGAAGCTTTCTTT
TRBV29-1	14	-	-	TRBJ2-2	CSVAFEHDTGELFF	TGCAGCGTTGCTTTCGAGCACGACACCGGGGAGCTGTTTTTT
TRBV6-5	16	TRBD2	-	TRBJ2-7	CASSYSRLAGGYEQYF	TGTGCCAGCAGTTACTCCCGACTAGCGGGAGGCTACGAGCAGTACTTC
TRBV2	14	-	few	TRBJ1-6	CASSEATANSPLHF	TGTGCCAGCAGTGAAGCGACAGCTAATTCACCCCTCCACTTT
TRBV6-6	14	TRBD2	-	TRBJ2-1	CASRPGGGYNEQFF	TGTGCCAGCAGACCGGGAGGAGGCTACAATGAGCAGTTCTTC
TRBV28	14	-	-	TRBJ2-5	CASSDSSYVETQYF	TGTGCCAGCAGCGATTCTAGCTACGTAGAGACCCAGTACTTC
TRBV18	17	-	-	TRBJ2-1	CASSPPSRTQTGNEQFF	TGTGCCAGCTCACCACCGAGCCGGACTCAAACGGGCAATGAGCAGTTCTTC
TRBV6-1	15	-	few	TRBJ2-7	CASSGLGSANYEQYF	TGTGCCAGCAGTGGGCTGGGTAGCGCGAATTACGAGCAGTACTTC
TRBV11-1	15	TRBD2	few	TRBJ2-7	CASSSGLAGVNEQYF	TGTGCCAGCAGCTCAGGACTAGCGGGAGTGAACGAGCAGTACTTC
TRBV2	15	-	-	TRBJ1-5	CASSLRGYSNQPQHF	TGTGCCAGCAGCCTGCGAGGATATAGCAATCAGCCCCAGCATTTT
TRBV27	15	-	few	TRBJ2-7	CASSYQADSSYEQYF	TGTGCCAGCAGTTATCAGGCGGACAGCTCCTACGAGCAGTACTTC
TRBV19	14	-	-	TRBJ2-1	CASSGHGGRNEQFF	TGTGCCAGTAGTGGACACGGGGGGCGAAATGAGCAGTTCTTC
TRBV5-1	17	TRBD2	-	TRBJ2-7	CASSFSSGRAGIYEQYF	TGCGCCAGCAGCTTTTCTAGCGGGAGGGCGGGTATCTACGAGCAGTACTTC
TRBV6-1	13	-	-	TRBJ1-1	CASSEKENTEAFF	TGTGCCAGCAGTGAAAAGGAGAACACTGAAGCTTTCTTT
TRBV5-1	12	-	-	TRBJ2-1	CASSLGNNEQFF	TGCGCCAGCAGCTTGGGGAACAATGAGCAGTTCTTC
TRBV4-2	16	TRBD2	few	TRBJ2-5	CASSPSSGRGQETQYF	TGTGCCAGCAGCCCCTCTAGCGGGAGAGGGCAAGAGACCCAGTACTTC
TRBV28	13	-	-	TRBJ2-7	CASLKTASYEQYF	TGTGCCAGTTTGAAGACGGCATCCTACGAGCAGTACTTC
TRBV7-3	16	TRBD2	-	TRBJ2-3	CASSPRGGGNTDTQYF	TGTGCCAGCAGCCCACGGGGGGGCGGGAACACAGATACGCAGTATTTT
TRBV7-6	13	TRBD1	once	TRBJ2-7	CASSPGQAREQYF	TGTGCCAGCAGCCCCGGACAGGCCCGAGAGCAGTACTTC
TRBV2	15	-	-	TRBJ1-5	CASKPTAYSNQPQHF	TGTGCCAGCAAACCGACGGCTTATAGCAATCAGCCCCAGCATTTT
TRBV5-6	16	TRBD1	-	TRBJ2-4	CASSARDRRAKNIQYF	TGTGCCAGCAGCGCTAGGGACAGGCGAGCCAAAAACATTCAGTACTTC